These 31 T cell receptor beta chains share one sample of origin, sequenced in a study of OX40 agonist ivuxolimab in advanced cancers. Library prep was done by the immunoSEQ multiplex PCR assay. Sourced from immuneACCESS, this table was stored by TCRdb with only in-frame sequences that have V and J called. A share of the clones is absent; for the studies checked, an unresolved V gene accounts for under half, and the remainder has no known explanation. Here the sample has tens of thousands of clones; 80% to 90% occur a single time. Of the sample, approximately 1.2% is held by the ten largest clones. This specimen was CD4+ or CD8+ T cells sorted from blood, taken in a trial of the OX40 agonist ivuxolimab. Receptors were obtained from an adult with an advanced solid tumor such as melanoma, head and neck, liver or kidney cancer.

The chain has TRBV5-1 and TRBJ2-2; TRBD1 agrees at 8 bases. With V trimmed by 2 bases and J by 5 bases, 8 bases remained unmatched. This CDR3 comprises 16 residues. Germline V gene lookup returns CDR1 SGHRS and CDR2 YFSETQ. The CDR3 is CASSFKAGGLTGELFF. DNA of the CDR3: TGCGCCAGCAGCTTTAAGGCAGGGGGCCTAACCGGGGAGCTGTTTTTT.

The rearrangement joins TRBV7-9 to TRBJ1-1; D is unclear. Between the trimmed V and J ends, which lost 3 bases and 1 base, there was a span of 9 bases. The CDR3 loop spans 14 amino acids. The germline V gene encodes CDR1 SEHNR and CDR2 FQNEAQ (reference sequence). CDR3 sequence reads: CASSLTDANTEAFF. CDR3 nucleotides: TGTGCCAGCAGCTTGACGGACGCGAACACTGAAGCTTTCTTT.

CDR3 protein: CASSSMRDRGAFF. CDR3 coding DNA: TGTGCCAGCAGCTCCATGCGGGACAGGGGAGCTTTCTTT. The J gene is TRBJ1-1, the V gene TRBV7-3; 10 nucleotides agree with TRBD1. The CDR3 has 13 residues. The trim removed 4 bases at V and 10 bases at J, leaving 6 bases unmatched. The germline V gene encodes CDR1 SGHTA and CDR2 FQGTGA. The full variable domain, its missing parts supplied by reference TRBV7-3 and TRBJ1-1, is GAGVSQTPSNKVTEKGKYVELRCDPISGHTALYWYRQSLGQGPEFLIYFQGTGAADDSGLPNDRFFAVRPEGSVSTLKIQRTERGDSAVYLCASSSMRDRGAFFGQGTRLTVV.

The rearrangement links TRBV6-1 to TRBJ1-6, with D perhaps TRBD1 (6 bases). Germline CDR1 and CDR2: MNHNS and SASEGT. Deletions cut 6 bases from V and 8 bases from J, with 11 bases between. This CDR3 is 13 amino acids long. Here the CDR3 reads CASRRQADSPLHF. CDR3 DNA sequence: TGTGCCAGCAGGAGACAGGCGGATTCACCCCTCCACTTT.

The chain has TRBV10-2 and TRBJ2-1, with 12 bases aligning to TRBD1. V shed 0 bases and J 5 bases; nucleotides not matched to a gene: 2. CDR3 length equals 16 residues. The germline V gene encodes CDR1 WSHSY and CDR2 SAAADI. Here the CDR3 reads CASSESGTGGNNEQFF. The CDR3 DNA sequence: TGCGCCAGCAGTGAGTCGGGGACAGGGGGCAACAATGAGCAGTTCTTC.

The V call is TRBV27, the J call TRBJ2-1; TRBD1 might be the D (5 bases). V lost 3 bases, J lost 7 bases, and 19 bases lay in between. Germline V gene sequence: CDR1 MNHEY, CDR2 SMNVEV (reference sequence). CDR3 length: 16 residues. The CDR3 bases are TGTGCCAGCAGTTTTATCAGCAGGGTTAGGTTGAATGAGCAGTTCTTC. Amino acid sequence: CASSFISRVRLNEQFF.

This clone was counted once. The chain has TRBV5-1 and TRBJ1-4, with D hard to call. Per germline, CDR1 SGHRS and CDR2 YFSETQ. With 0 bases removed from V and 4 bases from J, the gap between germline ends came to 13 bases. This CDR3 is 16 amino acids long. CDR3 region: CASSLELGRSNEKLFF. CDR3 bases: TGCGCCAGCAGCTTGGAGCTGGGGAGGAGTAATGAAAAACTGTTTTTT.

The chain is built from TRBV28 and TRBJ2-1; 8 bases are shared with TRBD2. Germline assignment: CDR1 MDHEN and CDR2 SYDVKM. V gave up 6 bases and J gave up 8 bases; unmatched junction bases: 6. This CDR3 is 13 amino acids long. As DNA, the CDR3 is TGTGCCAGCAGGGCGGGGGGCCGCGATGAGCAGTTCTTC. Translated: CASRAGGRDEQFF. The full variable domain, rest sourced from reference TRBV28 and TRBJ2-1, is DVKVTQSSRYLVKRTGEKVFLECVQDMDHENMFWYRQDPGLGLRLIYFSYDVKMKEKGDIPEGYSVSREKKERFSLILESASTNQTSMYLCASRAGGRDEQFFGPGTRLTVL.

The rearrangement joins TRBV7-9 to TRBJ2-5; no reliable D call. This CDR3 region has 14 residues. The germline gives CDR1 SEHNR, CDR2 FQNEAQ (reference sequence). With 2 bases removed from V and 2 bases from J, the gap between germline ends came to 9 bases. CDR3 DNA sequence: TGTGCCAGCAGCTTATCACTCCCTCAAGAGACCCAGTACTTC. It translates to CASSLSLPQETQYF.

Comments on this clone: Other nucleotide sequences in the sample specify the same CDR3. The V call is TRBV14, the J call TRBJ2-1, with D possibly being TRBD2 (5 bases). CDR1 and CDR2 from the germline V gene are SGHDN and FVKESK. The CDR3 extends over 15 amino acids. V lost 4 bases and J lost 1, with 11 bases in between. CDR3 nucleotide sequence: TGTGCCAGCAGCCCCCGGCTAGCTTCCTACAATGAGCAGTTCTTC. Translation: CASSPRLASYNEQFF. Supplemented by reference TRBV14 and TRBJ2-1, the full variable domain reads EAGVTQFPSHSVIEKGQTVTLRCDPISGHDNLYWYRRVMGKEIKFLLHFVKESKQDESGMPNNRFLAERTGGTYSTLKVQPAELEDSGVYFCASSPRLASYNEQFFGPGTRLTVL.

The V gene is TRBV7-9, the J gene TRBJ1-3; D gene ambiguous. V gave up 3 bases and J gave up 0 bases, with 6 bases separating them. Germline assignment: CDR1 SEHNR and CDR2 FQNEAQ (reference sequence). The CDR3 consists of 14 residues. Written as DNA, the CDR3 is TGTGCCAGCAGCTTGACGGGCTCTGGAAACACCATATATTTT. Translation: CASSLTGSGNTIYF.

The chain combines TRBV5-1 with TRBJ1-2, with 8 bases fitting TRBD1. Germline V CDR1 and CDR2: SGHRS, YFSETQ. The length of the CDR3 is 15 residues. Trimming cost V 0 bases and J 2 bases; bases outside gene matches: 3. DNA for the CDR3: TGCGCCAGCAGCTTGGCGGGACAGGAGAACTATGGCTACACCTTC. Protein product: CASSLAGQENYGYTF.

This chain uses TRBV10-3 with TRBJ2-4, with 7 bases lining up with TRBD1. With V trimmed by 0 bases and J by 10 bases, 9 bases remained unmatched. Germline V gene data show CDR1 as ENHRY and CDR2 as SYGVKD. This CDR3 spans 15 amino acids. CDR3 region: CAISESAGQAFIQYF. Written as DNA, the CDR3 is TGTGCCATCAGTGAGTCGGCCGGACAGGCTTTTATTCAGTACTTC.

The gene calls are TRBV5-6 and TRBJ1-6, with D maybe TRBD1 (6 bases). The germline V gene encodes CDR1 SGHDT and CDR2 YYEEEE. The ends were cut back, 4 bases at V and 11 bases at J, with 28 bases in the middle. The CDR3 runs 18 residues. CDR3 nucleotides: TGTGCCAGCAGCACGCGGAGGGCGGGGTGGGGGGGCGGAGCACCCCTCCACTTT. The encoded protein is CASSTRRAGWGGGAPLHF.

J is TRBJ2-1 and V is TRBV7-2; D gene uncertain. The CDR3 contains 13 residues. Per germline, CDR1 SGHTA and CDR2 FQGNSA. Between the trimmed V and J ends, which lost 1 base and 12 bases, there was a span of 13 bases. CDR3 in DNA: TGTGCCAGCAGCTTAGAGGTCTCCGTGCGGCAGTTCTTC. Translating gives CASSLEVSVRQFF.

J is TRBJ1-5 and V is TRBV19; the D gene is possibly TRBD1 (5 bases). CDR1 is LNHDA and CDR2 is SQIVND in the germline V gene (reference sequence). CDR3 size: 19 residues. V lost 7 bases and J lost 0, with 25 bases in between. CDR3 residues: CASTSSGGRSRYSNQPQHF. The CDR3 DNA reads as TGTGCCAGTACTTCCTCCGGGGGGAGGTCACGTTATAGCAATCAGCCCCAGCATTTT.

The chain carries TRBV7-2 and TRBJ1-3; D possibly corresponds to TRBD1 (6 bases). Trimming pared 5 bases from V and 4 bases from J, leaving 9 bases between. This CDR3 comprises 13 residues. Germline-derived CDR1 and CDR2 are SGHTA and FQGNSA. CDR3 residues: CASSPGQGNTIYF. The CDR3, as DNA: TGTGCCAGCAGCCCCGGACAGGGAAACACCATATATTTT.

This chain joins TRBV10-3 and TRBJ1-3; 9 positions match TRBD1. Germline CDR1 reads ENHRY; CDR2 reads SYGVKD. The ends lost 7 bases at V and 0 bases at J; junction bases unmatched: 4. The CDR3 consists of 15 residues. DNA of the CDR3: TGTGCCATCATGGGACAGGGAGGCTCTGGAAACACCATATATTTT. Translating gives CAIMGQGGSGNTIYF.

V gene TRBV7-2 combines with J gene TRBJ1-1; no clear D. The germline V and J ends were trimmed by 7 bases and 0 bases, with 12 bases remaining between them. This CDR3 contains 14 residues. CDR1 is SGHTA, CDR2 FQGNSA, per germline. The CDR3 region has the DNA TGTGCCAGCAACGTAGGAGGAATGAACACTGAAGCTTTCTTT. Protein product: CASNVGGMNTEAFF.

The V and J genes are TRBV21-1 and TRBJ2-7; TRBD2, the table's D call, was not compared with the DNA. TRBV21-1 has pseudogene status. This CDR3 is 14 amino acids long. CDR3 coding DNA: TGTGCCAGCAGCAAGTCCGGGGTAGGTCACGAGCAGTACGTC. This encodes CASSKSGVGHEQYV.

The chain recombines TRBV2 with TRBJ1-4; D is possibly TRBD1 (6 bases). The CDR3 consists of 14 residues. Trimming left V 7 bases short and J 1 base short, with 10 bases between. Per the germline V gene, CDR1 is SNHLY and CDR2 is FYNNEI. CDR3 loop: CASKSTGTNEKLFF. The CDR3 DNA reads as TGTGCCAGCAAATCGACAGGAACTAATGAAAAACTGTTTTTT. The full variable domain, rest sourced from reference TRBV2 and TRBJ1-4, is EPEVTQTPSHQVTQMGQEVILRCVPISNHLYFYWYRQILGQKVEFLVSFYNNEISEKSEIFDDQFSVERPDGSNFTLKIRSTKLEDSAMYFCASKSTGTNEKLFFGSGTQLSVL.

Note on this clone: Other DNA variants within this sample encode the same CDR3. The V and J genes are TRBV28 and TRBJ1-2, with unresolved D. Between the trimmed V and J ends, which lost 6 bases and 4 bases, there was a span of 6 bases. The CDR3 consists of 11 residues. In germline, CDR1 is MDHEN, CDR2 SYDVKM. The CDR3 nucleotides read TGTGCCAGCAGCCTCAGCTATGGCTACACCTTC. Its translation is CASSLSYGYTF.

This clone was seen a handful of times. At one end, the junction sequence differs from germline, possibly due to a read error. The chain joins TRBV2 to TRBJ1-3; no firm D call. The germline CDR1 and CDR2 sequences are SNHLY and FYNNEI. The CDR3 totals 14 residues. The CDR3 loop reads CASRDGGPGNTIYF. CDR3 DNA: TGTGCCAGCCGTGACGGAGGGCCGGGAAACACCATATATTTT.

The V gene is TRBV7-2, the J gene TRBJ2-5; tentative D call: TRBD1 (7 bases). There are 14 residues in the CDR3. Germline V CDR1 and CDR2: SGHTA, FQGNSA. The germline V and J ends were trimmed by 4 bases and 5 bases, with 14 bases remaining between them. The CDR3 sequence: CASSYQGGGETQYF. The CDR3 bases are TGTGCCAGCAGCTACCAGGGGGGCGGGGAGACCCAGTACTTC.

The genes are TRBV11-2 and TRBJ2-1; either TRBD1 or TRBD2 may supply D (5 bases each). V was trimmed by 1 base and J by 4 bases, leaving 11 bases between them. Germline CDR1 is SGHAT and CDR2 is FQNNGV. The CDR3 consists of 15 residues. The CDR3 region is CASSLAGTEYNEQFF. CDR3 sequence (DNA): TGTGCCAGCAGCTTAGCAGGGACGGAATACAATGAGCAGTTCTTC.

This clone was seen repeatedly, ten times or more. The chain combines TRBV4-2 with TRBJ2-1; 7 bases map to TRBD1. Germline CDR1 and CDR2: LGHNA and YNFKEQ. This CDR3 contains 13 residues. Trimming cost V 2 bases and J 15 bases; bases outside gene matches: 10. CDR3 protein: CASSQSTGVIRFF. The CDR3 DNA is TGTGCCAGCAGCCAATCTACAGGGGTAATACGGTTCTTC.

The count of this clone is one. The CDR3 spells CASSIALGFGTDTQYF. CDR3 bases: TGTGCCAGTAGTATAGCATTGGGCTTTGGTACAGATACGCAGTATTTT. The rearrangement joins TRBV19 to TRBJ2-3; D remains ambiguous. Germline CDR1 reads LNHDA; CDR2 reads SQIVND (reference sequence). The CDR3 length is 16 residues. Deletions cut 1 base from V and 3 bases from J, with 14 bases between.

There are a few counts of this clone. The chain links TRBV5-4 to TRBJ2-7; 8 bases map to TRBD1. V dropped 4 bases and J dropped 7; count of bases not matched to a gene: 13. The germline CDR1 and CDR2 sequences are SGHNT and YYREEE (reference sequence). The CDR3 extends over 15 amino acids. CDR3 sequence: CASSLLGTGPSEQYF. Here the CDR3 DNA reads TGTGCCAGCAGCCTGCTGGGGACAGGACCTTCGGAGCAGTACTTC.

The DNA of the CDR3 is TGCAGCGTTCAGGTCGGGTACGGGGGGCCGTCCTACGAGCAGTACTTC. Encoded protein: CSVQVGYGGPSYEQYF. The genes are TRBV29-1 and TRBJ2-7; the D gene is possibly TRBD2 (7 bases). CDR3 length equals 16 residues. The germline V and J ends were trimmed by 5 bases and 1 base, with 21 bases remaining between them. CDR1 is SQVTM, CDR2 ANQGSEA, per germline.

This chain links TRBV6-5 with TRBJ1-2, with a possible D match to TRBD1 (5 bases). The V end lost 6 bases, the J end lost 5 bases, and 13 bases lay between the germline ends. The CDR3 has 13 residues. Germline CDR1 MNHEY, CDR2 SVGAGI. CDR3 sequence: CASRRDRLYGYTF. The DNA for the CDR3 is TGTGCCAGCAGGCGGGACCGACTATATGGCTACACCTTC.

This clone was observed a single time. The chain joins TRBV7-6 to TRBJ2-3; no firm D call. V lost 3 bases, J lost 0 bases, and 13 bases lay in between. Germline CDR1 SGHVS, CDR2 FNYEAQ. The CDR3 loop spans 16 amino acids. CDR3 sequence (DNA): TGTGCCAGCAGCTTGTATTCGATATCTAGCACAGATACGCAGTATTTT. It specifies CASSLYSISSTDTQYF. The variable domain in full, with the rest retrieved from reference TRBV7-6 and TRBJ2-3, is GAGVSQSPRYKVTKRGQDVALRCDPISGHVSLYWYRQALGQGPEFLTYFNYEAQQDKSGLPNDRFSAERPEGSISTLTIQRTEQRDSAMYRCASSLYSISSTDTQYFGPGTRLTVL.